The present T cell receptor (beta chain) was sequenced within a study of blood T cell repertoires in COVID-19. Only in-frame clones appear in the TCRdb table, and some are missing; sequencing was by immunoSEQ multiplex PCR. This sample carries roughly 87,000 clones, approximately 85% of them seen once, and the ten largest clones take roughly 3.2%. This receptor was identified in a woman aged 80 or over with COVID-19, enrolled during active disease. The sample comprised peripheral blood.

CDR3 bases: TGCGCCAGCAGCCCCACTATGGGGGGAGCAGATACGCAGTATTTT. It translates to CASSPTMGGADTQYF. The rearrangement links TRBV5-1 to TRBJ2-3; possibly TRBD2 for D (6 bases). Germline V gene lookup returns CDR1 SGHRS and CDR2 YFSETQ. Trimming cost V 4 bases and J 4 bases, with 16 bases left between them. This CDR3 spans 15 amino acids.